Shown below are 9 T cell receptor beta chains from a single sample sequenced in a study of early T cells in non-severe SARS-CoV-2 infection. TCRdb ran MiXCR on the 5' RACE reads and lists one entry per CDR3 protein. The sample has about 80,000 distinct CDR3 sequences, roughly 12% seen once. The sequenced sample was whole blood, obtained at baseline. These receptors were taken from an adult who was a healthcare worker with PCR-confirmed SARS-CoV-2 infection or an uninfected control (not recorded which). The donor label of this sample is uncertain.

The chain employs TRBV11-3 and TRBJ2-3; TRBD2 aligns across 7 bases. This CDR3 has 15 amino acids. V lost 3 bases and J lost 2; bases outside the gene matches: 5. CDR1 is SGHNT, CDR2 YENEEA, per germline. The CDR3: CASSFGGGVTDTQYF. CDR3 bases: TGTGCCAGCAGCTTCGGGGGAGGGGTCACAGATACGCAGTATTTT.

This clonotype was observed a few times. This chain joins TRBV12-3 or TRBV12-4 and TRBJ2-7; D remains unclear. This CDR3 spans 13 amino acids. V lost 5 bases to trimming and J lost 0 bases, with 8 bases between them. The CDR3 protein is CASSPRLSYEQYF. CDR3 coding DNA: TGTGCCAGCAGTCCTAGACTCTCCTACGAGCAGTACTTC.

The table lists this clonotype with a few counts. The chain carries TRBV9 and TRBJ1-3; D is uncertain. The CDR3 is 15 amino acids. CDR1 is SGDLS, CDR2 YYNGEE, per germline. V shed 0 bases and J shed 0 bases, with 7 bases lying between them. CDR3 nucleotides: TGTGCCAGCAGCGTAGGGTTACTCTCTGGAAACACCATATATTTT. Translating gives CASSVGLLSGNTIYF.

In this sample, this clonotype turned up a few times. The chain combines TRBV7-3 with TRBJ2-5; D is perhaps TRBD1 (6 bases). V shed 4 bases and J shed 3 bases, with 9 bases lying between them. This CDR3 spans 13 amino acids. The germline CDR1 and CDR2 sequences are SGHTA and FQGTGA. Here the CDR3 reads CASSSGQKETQYF. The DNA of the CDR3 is TGTGCCAGCAGCTCCGGACAGAAAGAGACCCAGTACTTC.

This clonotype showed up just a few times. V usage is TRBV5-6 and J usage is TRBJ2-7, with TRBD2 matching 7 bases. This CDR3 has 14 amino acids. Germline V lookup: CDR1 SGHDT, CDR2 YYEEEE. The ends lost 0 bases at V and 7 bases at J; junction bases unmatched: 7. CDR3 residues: CASSLEVAGREQYF. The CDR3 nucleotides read TGTGCCAGCAGCTTGGAGGTAGCGGGCAGGGAGCAGTACTTC.

The CDR3 loop is CASSESPTGGYSPLHF. The CDR3 DNA reads TGTGCCAGCAGTGAATCGCCGACAGGGGGTTATTCACCCCTCCACTTT. This rearrangement joins TRBV6-1 to TRBJ1-6, with TRBD1 matching over 9 bases. V was pared by 2 bases and J by 8 bases, with 7 bases of the junction left unmatched. CDR3 length: 16 amino acids. Germline V gene sequence: CDR1 MNHNS, CDR2 SASEGT.

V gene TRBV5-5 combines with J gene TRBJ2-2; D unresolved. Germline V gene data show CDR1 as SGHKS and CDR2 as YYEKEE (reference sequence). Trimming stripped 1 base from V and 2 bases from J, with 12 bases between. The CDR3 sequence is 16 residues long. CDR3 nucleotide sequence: TGTGCCAGCAGCTTGAGTATCTCGGCCAACACCGGGGAGCTGTTTTTT. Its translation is CASSLSISANTGELFF.

The CDR3 sequence: CASSVEARDRGYNEQFF. CDR3 bases: TGTGCCAGCAGCGTAGAGGCCCGGGACAGGGGATACAATGAGCAGTTCTTC. The genes are TRBV9 and TRBJ2-1, with 10 nucleotides matching TRBD1. The junction had 7 bases not matched to a gene; V was cut back by 0 bases and J by 4 bases. The V gene's germline CDR1 is SGDLS and CDR2 YYNGEE. This CDR3 contains 17 residues.

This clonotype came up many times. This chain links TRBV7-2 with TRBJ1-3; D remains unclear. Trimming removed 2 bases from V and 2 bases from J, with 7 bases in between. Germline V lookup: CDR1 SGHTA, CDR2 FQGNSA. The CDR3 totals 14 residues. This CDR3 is CASSLREAGNTIYF. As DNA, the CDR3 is TGTGCCAGCAGCTTAAGGGAGGCTGGAAACACCATATATTTT. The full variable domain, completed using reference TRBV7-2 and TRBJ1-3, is GAGVSQSPSNKVTEKGKDVELRCDPISGHTALYWYRQSLGQGLEFLIYFQGNSAPDKSGLPSDRFSAERTGGSVSTLTIQRTQQEDSAVYLCASSLREAGNTIYFGEGSWLTVV.